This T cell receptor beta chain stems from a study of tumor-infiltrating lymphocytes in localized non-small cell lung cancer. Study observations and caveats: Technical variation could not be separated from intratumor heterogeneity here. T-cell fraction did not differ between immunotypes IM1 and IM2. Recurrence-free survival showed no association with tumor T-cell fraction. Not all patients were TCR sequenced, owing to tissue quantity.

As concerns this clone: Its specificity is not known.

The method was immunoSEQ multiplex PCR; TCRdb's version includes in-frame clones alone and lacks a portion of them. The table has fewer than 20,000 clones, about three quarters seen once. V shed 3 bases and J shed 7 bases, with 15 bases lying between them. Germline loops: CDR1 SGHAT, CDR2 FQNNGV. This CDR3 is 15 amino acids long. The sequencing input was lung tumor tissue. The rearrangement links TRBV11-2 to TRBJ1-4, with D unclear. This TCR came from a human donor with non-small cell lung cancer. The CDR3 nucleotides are TGTGCCAGCAGCTTTACAGCCTCCCCTAGTGAAAAACTGTTTTTT. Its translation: CASSFTASPSEKLFF.